This record concerns one T cell receptor (beta chain) sequence. Its antigen is unknown. The input lacks base qualities; no much larger clone sits a single base away. This specimen comes from a study of blood T cell repertoires in COVID-19 (dated by TCRdb to the early 2020s). Describing the broader study: Samples from collaborators originated in the United States, Italy and Spain and spanned both the acute and convalescent phases of COVID-19. The material from the prospective study consisted of cDNA or gDNA derived from T cells, B-cell-depleted T cells, or PBMCs. Deeply sampled blood TCRbeta repertoires from subjects exposed to, actively infected with, or recovered from COVID-19 were included in the dataset. The repertoires were released in a freely available public database intended as a resource for research on the immune response to SARS-CoV-2. Samples came from the ongoing ImmuneRACE study (first 160 participants) plus 1,254 subjects from 6 global collaborators. Sample metadata almost always included a de-identified subject ID, COVID-19 status, age in years and sex. HLA class I and class II types, where available, came from metadata supplied by the sample provider rather than from assay-based typing.

A second Seattle source provided samples from volunteer blood donors who had recovered from COVID-19. Each collaborating institution followed its own protocols to collect whole blood in K2EDTA tubes. For TCRbeta analysis, collaborators shipped samples in one of three forms: frozen whole blood, isolated PBMCs, or DNA extracted from either of those sample types. Per the germline V gene (reference sequence), SGHNT is the CDR1 and YYREEE is the CDR2. The CDR3 has 14 amino acids, counting the end cysteine and phenylalanine. CDR3 DNA only is kept here, 42 bases in frame from base 1. The junction shows trimming of 1 base on V and 6 bases on J, plus 13 bases between the germline ends. The paper as a whole reports these results and caveats: The quantity of clinical and demographic metadata differed by source and by participant and was supplied without curation.

TCRbeta CDR3 regions were amplified from genomic DNA using the immunoSEQ Assay, a bias-controlled multiplex PCR. The study's own analysis went as follows. Within the assay, amplification of reference gene primers was used to estimate how many nucleated cells each sample contained. To quantify the absolute abundance of each unique TCRbeta CDR3 rearrangement, sequence reads were collapsed and filtered. For each sample, productive Simpson clonality was calculated by taking the square root of Simpson's diversity index across productive rearrangements. TCRdb mirrors the immuneACCESS table, restricted to in-frame sequences. Some clones are absent from its copies; in checked studies, under half trace to an unresolved V gene, and the reason for the others is unknown. The D gene and trimming were derived from the DNA, and the V and J assignments and clone size from that table. Present in this sample are 150,000 to 200,000 clones, about 83% of which were seen just once. The biggest ten clones account for just under 0.9% of the sample.

This sequence uses TRBV5-4 and TRBJ1-1; no D gene can be assigned with confidence. Sequenced material: peripheral blood. The receptor's source is a woman in her late teens or twenties who had recovered from COVID-19. The bases are TGTGCCAGCAGCTTGCGAGTCGATAGCGCTGAAGCTTTCTTT. Its protein reads: CASSLRVDSAEAFF.